Sequencing of this T cell receptor beta chain was carried out in a study of spatial heterogeneity in lung cancer. General study results and limits: Follow-up blood showed ubiquitous expanded tumor TCRs less than blood at resection did.

Individual TCR cDNA molecules each bore their own unique molecular identifier. A single record per CDR3 protein comes from TCRdb applying MiXCR to the 5' RACE reads. The data show about 94,000 distinct CDR3 sequences, approximately 19% seen once. V lost 4 bases, J lost 4 bases, and 14 bases stayed unmatched. The V gene's germline CDR1 is SGHRS and CDR2 YFSETQ. This CDR3 is built from 18 residues. This clonotype came up a few times. What it binds is not known. The time point: blood at routine non-recurrence follow-up after resection. Sequencing of whole RNA from tumor, nontumor lung or frozen PBMC involved no sorting.

The receptor was isolated from a male donor with early-stage non-small cell lung cancer. The sequenced sample was PBMCs, obtained at follow-up. The chain is built from TRBV5-1 and TRBJ1-4; TRBD1 aligns across 9 bases. The CDR3 DNA reads TGCGCCAGCAGCCGACGACCAACAGGGGGCGGTATTAATGAAAAACTGTTTTTT. Protein product: CASSRRPTGGGINEKLFF.